This T cell receptor beta chain derives from a study of T cells in localized non-small cell lung cancer. Some clones are missing from TCRdb's copy, which holds only in-frame ones; the method was immunoSEQ multiplex PCR. The profile shows over a thousand clones, approximately 24% of them singletons. The germline CDR1 and CDR2 sequences are SQVTM and ANQGSEA. CDR3 size: 13 residues. Remarks on this clone: The antigen is not known. One junction end does not reproduce the germline sequence, and a read error may be involved.

Overall study results and limits: Only one tumor region was sequenced, so heterogeneity remains possible. In adjacent lung appeared a median 57 of the top 100 tumor clones. Longer overall survival was linked to higher blood T cell density.

The chain employs TRBV29-1 and TRBJ2-7; D is perhaps TRBD2 (5 bases). This sample comprised lung tumor tissue, obtained before any cancer treatment. This receptor was identified in a man aged 35 to 69 with stage I squamous cell lung carcinoma. The CDR3 DNA follows: TGCAGCGTGGAAGAGGGTGGGAGATACGAGCAGTACTTC. Translation: CSVEEGGRYEQYF.